This record concerns one TCR beta chain sequence. No cognate antigen has been identified for it. Within one base of it there is no much larger clone, and no base qualities were kept. The germline V gene gives CDR1 as MDHEN and CDR2 as SYDVKM. Trimming removed 6 bases from V and 4 bases from J; the gene matches leave 8 bases unexplained. The CDR3 contains 15 residues, cysteine and phenylalanine counted. This entry keeps only the CDR3 DNA: 45 bases, framed from base 1. The data derive from a study of blood T cell repertoires in COVID-19 (TCRdb year 2020). In the study overall: Samples covering the acute and convalescent phases of COVID-19 were provided by collaborators in the United States, Italy and Spain. Samples came from the ongoing ImmuneRACE study (first 160 participants) plus 1,254 subjects from 6 global collaborators. A freely available public database, intended as a resource for researchers studying the immune response to SARS-CoV-2, is where the repertoires were released. HLA class I and class II types, where available, came from metadata supplied by the sample provider rather than from assay-based typing. A de-identified subject ID, COVID-19 status, age in years and sex were almost always included in the sample metadata. Deeply sampled blood TCRbeta repertoires from subjects exposed to, actively infected with, or recovered from COVID-19 were included in the dataset. The prospective study material was composed of cDNA or gDNA derived from T cells, B-cell-depleted T cells, or PBMCs. Broad study findings and their caveats: Clinical and demographic metadata were provided uncurated, with the amount varying by source and participant.

The immunoSEQ Assay, a bias-controlled multiplex PCR, was used to amplify TCRbeta CDR3 regions from genomic DNA. The original methods were these. The number of nucleated cells in each sample was estimated from the amplification of reference gene primers within the assay. Sequence reads were collapsed and filtered to measure the absolute abundance of every unique TCRbeta CDR3 rearrangement. Productive Simpson clonality was computed per sample as the square root of Simpson's diversity index over productive rearrangements. In its TCRdb copy, this immuneACCESS table keeps in-frame sequences only and misses some clones. Where compared with another copy, unresolved V genes explain less than half of these, and the others have no known cause. The D gene and trimming were derived from the DNA, and the V and J assignments and clone size from that table. The sample table shows 150,000 to 200,000 clones, and around nine tenths are seen once. Clones ranked in the top ten supply under 5% of the sample.

Each collaborating institution followed its own protocols to collect whole blood in K2EDTA tubes. For TCRbeta analysis, collaborator samples were shipped as frozen whole blood, as isolated PBMCs, or as DNA extracted from either sample type. Sequenced sample: peripheral blood. The sequence was obtained from a human donor in a cohort sampled during active COVID-19. This chain joins TRBV28 to TRBJ1-5, with 8 bases aligning to TRBD1. This receptor carries the CDR3 CASRHGTGGNQPQHF. The DNA sequence is TGTGCCAGCAGGCATGGGACAGGTGGAAATCAGCCCCAGCATTTT. Where the CDR3 stops, the reference TRBV28 and TRBJ1-5 genes take over; the full variable domain is DVKVTQSSRYLVKRTGEKVFLECVQDMDHENMFWYRQDPGLGLRLIYFSYDVKMKEKGDIPEGYSVSREKKERFSLILESASTNQTSMYLCASRHGTGGNQPQHFGDGTRLSIL.